One sample yielded the 16 T cell receptor beta chains listed below, sequenced in a study of T cell responses to AZD1222 COVID-19 vaccine (TCRdb year 2021). In light of the paper, this sample's time point label describes: baseline before first vaccination. Receptor libraries were prepared by the immunoSEQ multiplex PCR assay. Sourced from immuneACCESS, this table was stored by TCRdb with only in-frame sequences that have V and J called. A share of the clones is absent; for the studies checked, an unresolved V gene accounts for under half, and the remainder has no known explanation. This sample gives 99,000 or so clones in total; about 93% of them show up just once. The leading ten clones occupy more than 4% of the sample. The specimen comprised peripheral blood, sampled on day 0 of AZD1222 vaccination. The receptors were gathered from an adult in good health.

V usage is TRBV6-5 and J usage is TRBJ2-2; D ambiguous. The CDR3 runs 15 residues. The germline CDR1 and CDR2 sequences are MNHEY and SVGAGI. V was pared by 2 bases and J by 1 base, with 8 bases between. In DNA form, the CDR3 reads TGTGCCAGCAGTTACGCGCGAGGGAACACCGGGGAGCTGTTTTTT. It yields the protein CASSYARGNTGELFF.

The genes are TRBV28 and TRBJ1-5; possibly TRBD1 for D (6 bases). Germline values: CDR1 MDHEN, CDR2 SYDVKM. Trimming left V 6 bases short and J 7 bases short, with 13 bases between. This CDR3 has 13 residues. CDR3 protein: CASSPNREQPQHF. The CDR3 DNA is TGTGCCAGCAGCCCTAACAGGGAGCAGCCCCAGCATTTT.

In DNA form, the CDR3 reads TGTGCCAGCCGGCCAGGCACAGATACGCAGTATTTT. Amino acid sequence: CASRPGTDTQYF. V gene TRBV21-1 combines with J gene TRBJ2-3. TRBV21-1 represents a pseudogene. The CDR3 is 12 residues long.

This clone was recorded once. The V and J genes are TRBV9 and TRBJ2-1, with D possibly matching TRBD2 (5 bases). Deletions cut 0 bases from V and 8 bases from J, with 15 bases between. Germline CDR1 reads SGDLS; CDR2 reads YYNGEE. The CDR3 has 15 amino acids. CDR3 in DNA: TGTGCCAGCAGCGTAGGAGGACTCGAGATGGATGAGCAGTTCTTC. Its translation is CASSVGGLEMDEQFF.

The J gene is TRBJ1-3, the V gene TRBV7-8, with TRBD1 matching 9 bases. Germline CDR1 SGHVS, CDR2 FQNEAQ. The V segment lost 2 bases and the J segment 4 bases; nucleotides outside the gene matches: 9. The CDR3 is 17 residues long. Here the CDR3 reads CASSLTLTGGSGNTIYF. The CDR3 DNA sequence: TGTGCCAGCAGCTTAACGTTAACAGGGGGCTCCGGAAACACCATATATTTT.

The chain combines TRBV11-2 with TRBJ1-2, with D maybe TRBD1 (6 bases). Trimming removed 5 bases from V and 2 bases from J, with 9 bases in between. Germline values: CDR1 SGHAT, CDR2 FQNNGV. This CDR3 region has 13 residues. The CDR3 region has the DNA TGTGCCAGCAGCCCGGGACAAAACTATGGCTACACCTTC. Amino acid sequence: CASSPGQNYGYTF.

The J gene is TRBJ2-5, the V gene TRBV2, with TRBD2 matching 7 bases. V lost 3 bases, J lost 2 bases, and 3 bases stayed unmatched. Germline loops: CDR1 SNHLY, CDR2 FYNNEI. CDR3 length: 14 residues. The CDR3 DNA is TGTGCCAGCAGTGAGGGGGGGTGGCAAGAGACCCAGTACTTC. Encoded protein: CASSEGGWQETQYF.

The chain combines TRBV4-1 with TRBJ2-1; 12 bases map to TRBD1. This CDR3 has 16 amino acids. Germline lookup yields CDR1 MGHRA and CDR2 YSYEKL. The J segment lost 8 bases and the V segment lost 4 bases, leaving 9 bases of the junction unmatched. The CDR3 sequence is CASSPTSGTGGYEQFF. CDR3 DNA sequence: TGCGCCAGCAGCCCCACCTCCGGGACAGGGGGCTATGAGCAGTTCTTC.

This clone has just one count. This chain connects TRBV7-9 to TRBJ2-3; no clear D. V was shortened by 1 base and J by 5 bases, with 4 bases between the two germline ends. The CDR3 consists of 12 residues. The germline V gene has CDR1 SEHNR and CDR2 FQNEAQ (reference sequence). The CDR3 nucleotides read TGTGCCAGCAGCTTAGATCTAGATACGCAGTATTTT. Translated: CASSLDLDTQYF.

The chain has TRBV11-3 and TRBJ2-1; D remains unclear. The CDR3 length is 14 residues. The germline V and J ends were trimmed by 0 bases and 10 bases, with 13 bases remaining between them. CDR1 and CDR2 (germline): SGHNT, YENEEA. CDR3 sequence (DNA): TGTGCCAGCAGCTTAGATTTCTGGGCAGCCGAGCAGTTCTTC. Amino acid sequence: CASSLDFWAAEQFF.

Note on this clone: Within the sample, other DNA sequences also encode this same CDR3. The chain joins TRBV6-1 to TRBJ1-5; D gene unclear. CDR1 and CDR2 (germline): MNHNS, SASEGT. The CDR3 length is 11 residues. V lost 2 bases and J 4 bases, leaving 0 bases between the germline ends. The DNA for the CDR3 is TGTGCCAGCAGTGAAAATCAGCCCCAGCATTTT. It translates to CASSENQPQHF.

V is TRBV28 and J is TRBJ1-3; D unclear. Deletions cut 4 bases from V and 1 base from J, with 11 bases between. Germline loops: CDR1 MDHEN, CDR2 SYDVKM. The CDR3 is 15 amino acids. CDR3 protein: CASSSNSPSGNTIYF. The CDR3 nucleotides read TGTGCCAGCAGTTCAAACAGCCCATCTGGAAACACCATATATTTT.

The chain couples TRBV6-2 or TRBV6-3 to TRBJ2-3, with 11 bases that match TRBD2. Germline loops: CDR1 MNHEY, CDR2 SVGEGT. Losses at the gene ends were 6 bases for V and 6 bases for J; bases not matched to a gene: 14. The CDR3 has 17 residues. CDR3 sequence: CASRPILAGEAHDTQYF. The CDR3 bases are TGTGCCAGCAGACCTATACTAGCGGGAGAAGCACACGATACGCAGTATTTT.

V usage is TRBV27 and J usage is TRBJ1-1; perhaps TRBD1 as D (5 bases). V lost 5 bases and J 1 base, leaving 17 bases between the germline ends. The CDR3 runs to 16 residues. The germline CDR1 and CDR2 sequences are MNHEY and SMNVEV (reference sequence). This CDR3 is CASSTPKTGTNTEAFF. CDR3 coding DNA: TGTGCCAGCAGTACTCCCAAGACCGGGACGAACACTGAAGCTTTCTTT.

The gene calls are TRBV3-1 (or the pseudogene TRBV3-2) and TRBJ2-7; D gene unclear. Germline V CDR1 and CDR2: LGHDT, YNNKEL (reference sequence). V was cut by 2 bases and J by 0 bases, with 5 bases left in between. The CDR3 length is 13 residues. The CDR3 DNA is TGTGCCAGCAGCCAACGGAGCTCCTACGAGCAGTACTTC. This sequence encodes CASSQRSSYEQYF.

This clone was observed once. The chain employs TRBV12-5 and TRBJ2-5; D not resolved. Trimming took 0 bases from V and 4 from J, leaving 18 bases between them. CDR1 and CDR2 (germline): LGHNT, FRNRAP. There are 17 residues in the CDR3. The CDR3 reads CASGLVLTRRKTETQYF. The CDR3 DNA reads as TGTGCTAGTGGTTTGGTACTTACCCGTAGGAAAACAGAGACCCAGTACTTC. The complete variable domain, with remaining parts taken from reference TRBV12-5 and TRBJ2-5, reads DARVTQTPRHKVTEMGQEVTMRCQPILGHNTVFWYRQTMMQGLELLAYFRNRAPLDDSGMPKDRFSAEMPDATLATLKIQPSEPRDSAVYFCASGLVLTRRKTETQYFGPGTRLLVL.